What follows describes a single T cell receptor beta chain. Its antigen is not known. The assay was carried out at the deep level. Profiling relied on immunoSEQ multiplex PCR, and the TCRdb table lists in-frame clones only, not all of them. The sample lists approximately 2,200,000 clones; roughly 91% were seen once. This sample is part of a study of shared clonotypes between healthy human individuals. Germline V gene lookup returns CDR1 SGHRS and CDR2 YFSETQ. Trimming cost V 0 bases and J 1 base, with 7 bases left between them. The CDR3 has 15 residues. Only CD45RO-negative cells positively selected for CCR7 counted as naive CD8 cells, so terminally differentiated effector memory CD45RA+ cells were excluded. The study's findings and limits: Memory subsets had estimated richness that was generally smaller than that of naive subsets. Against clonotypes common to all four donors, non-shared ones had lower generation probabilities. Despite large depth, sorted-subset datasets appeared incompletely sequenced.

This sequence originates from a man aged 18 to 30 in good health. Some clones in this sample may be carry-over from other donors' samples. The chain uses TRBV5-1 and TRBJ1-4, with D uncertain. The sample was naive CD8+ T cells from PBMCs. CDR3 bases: TGCGCCAGCAGCTTGGGTCGGGGAACTAATGAAAAACTGTTTTTT. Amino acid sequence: CASSLGRGTNEKLFF.